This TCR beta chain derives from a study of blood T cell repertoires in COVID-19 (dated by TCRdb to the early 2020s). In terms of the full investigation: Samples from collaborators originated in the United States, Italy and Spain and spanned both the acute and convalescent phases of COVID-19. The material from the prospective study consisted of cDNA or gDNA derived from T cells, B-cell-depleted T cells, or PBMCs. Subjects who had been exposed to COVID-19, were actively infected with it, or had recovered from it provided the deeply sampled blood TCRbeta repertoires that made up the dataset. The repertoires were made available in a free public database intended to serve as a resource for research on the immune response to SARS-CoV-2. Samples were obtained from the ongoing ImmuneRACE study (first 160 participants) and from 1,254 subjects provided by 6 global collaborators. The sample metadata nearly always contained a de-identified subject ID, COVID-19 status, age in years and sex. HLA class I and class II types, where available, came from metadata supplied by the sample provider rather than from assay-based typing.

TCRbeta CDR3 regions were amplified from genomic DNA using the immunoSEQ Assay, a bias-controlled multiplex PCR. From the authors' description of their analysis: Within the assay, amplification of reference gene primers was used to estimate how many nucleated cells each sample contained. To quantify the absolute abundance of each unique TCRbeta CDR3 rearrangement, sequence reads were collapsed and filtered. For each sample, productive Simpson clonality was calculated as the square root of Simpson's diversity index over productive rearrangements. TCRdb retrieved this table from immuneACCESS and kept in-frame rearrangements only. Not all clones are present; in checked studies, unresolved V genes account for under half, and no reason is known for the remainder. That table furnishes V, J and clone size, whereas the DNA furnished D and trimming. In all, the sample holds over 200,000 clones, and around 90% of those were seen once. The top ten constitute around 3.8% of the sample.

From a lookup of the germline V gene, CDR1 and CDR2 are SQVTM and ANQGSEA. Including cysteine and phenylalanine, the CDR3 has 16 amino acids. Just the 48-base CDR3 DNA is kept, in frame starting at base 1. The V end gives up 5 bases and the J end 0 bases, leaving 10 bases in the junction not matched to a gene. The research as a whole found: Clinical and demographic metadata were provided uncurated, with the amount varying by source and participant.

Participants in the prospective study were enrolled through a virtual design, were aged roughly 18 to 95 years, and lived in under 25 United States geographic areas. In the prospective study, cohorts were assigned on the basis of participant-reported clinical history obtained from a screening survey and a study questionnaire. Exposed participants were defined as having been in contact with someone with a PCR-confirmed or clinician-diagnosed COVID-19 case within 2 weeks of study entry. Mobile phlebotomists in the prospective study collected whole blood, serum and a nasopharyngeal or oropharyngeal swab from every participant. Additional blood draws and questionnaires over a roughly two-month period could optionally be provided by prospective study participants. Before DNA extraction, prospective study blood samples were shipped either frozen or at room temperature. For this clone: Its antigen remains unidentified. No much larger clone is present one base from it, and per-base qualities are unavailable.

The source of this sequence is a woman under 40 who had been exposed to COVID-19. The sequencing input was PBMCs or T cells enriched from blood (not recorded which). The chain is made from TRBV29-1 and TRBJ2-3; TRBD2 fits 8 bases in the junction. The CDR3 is CSVFDSGIPSTDTQYF. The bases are TGCAGCGTTTTTGATAGCGGGATACCTAGCACAGATACGCAGTATTTT.